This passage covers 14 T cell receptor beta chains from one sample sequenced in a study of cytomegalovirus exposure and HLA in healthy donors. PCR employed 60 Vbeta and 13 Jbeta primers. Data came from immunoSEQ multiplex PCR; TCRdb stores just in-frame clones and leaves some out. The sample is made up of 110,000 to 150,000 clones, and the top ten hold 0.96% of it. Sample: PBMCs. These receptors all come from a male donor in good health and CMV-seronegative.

The chain's CDR3 is CASSEGQGGFYEQYF. The CDR3, as DNA: TGTGCCAGCAGCGAGGGACAGGGAGGTTTCTACGAGCAGTACTTC. The V and J genes are TRBV9 and TRBJ2-7; the match to TRBD1 covers 9 bases. The germline V gene has CDR1 SGDLS and CDR2 YYNGEE. The J segment lost 3 bases and the V segment lost 3 bases, leaving 7 bases of the junction unmatched. This CDR3 has 15 amino acids.

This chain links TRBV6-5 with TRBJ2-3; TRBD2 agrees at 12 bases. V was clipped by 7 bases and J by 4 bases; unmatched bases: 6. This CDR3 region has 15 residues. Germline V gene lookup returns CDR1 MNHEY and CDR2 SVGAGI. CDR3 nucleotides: TGTGCCAGCAAACCCCGACTAGCGGGAGCAGATACGCAGTATTTT. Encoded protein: CASKPRLAGADTQYF.

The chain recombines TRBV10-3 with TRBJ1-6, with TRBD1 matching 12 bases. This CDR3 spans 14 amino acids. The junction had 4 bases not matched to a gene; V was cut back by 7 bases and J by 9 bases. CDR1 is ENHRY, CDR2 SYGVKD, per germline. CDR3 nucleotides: TGTGCCATCATGAGGGACAGGGGGCCTTCACCCCTCCACTTT. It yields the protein CAIMRDRGPSPLHF.

The CDR3 DNA sequence: TGTGCCAGCAGTTTCTTTCCGGGACAGGGATTCACTGAAGCTTTCTTT. It encodes CASSFFPGQGFTEAFF. The chain combines TRBV27 with TRBJ1-1; 9 bases are a match to TRBD1. V was clipped by 3 bases and J by 4 bases; unmatched bases: 9. Germline CDR1 MNHEY, CDR2 SMNVEV (reference sequence). The CDR3 loop spans 16 amino acids.

As DNA, the CDR3 is TGTGCCAGCAGTTTACTCGGGGTAGATTCACCCCTCCACTTT. Amino acid sequence: CASSLLGVDSPLHF. The chain has TRBV28 and TRBJ1-6; D is uncertain. The germline V gene encodes CDR1 MDHEN and CDR2 SYDVKM. The CDR3 length is 14 residues. V dropped 2 bases and J dropped 8 bases, with 10 bases sitting between them.

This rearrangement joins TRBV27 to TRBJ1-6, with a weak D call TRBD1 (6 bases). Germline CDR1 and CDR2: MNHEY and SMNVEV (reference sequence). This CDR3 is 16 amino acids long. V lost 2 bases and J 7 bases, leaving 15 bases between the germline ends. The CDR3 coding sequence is TGTGCCAGCAGTTTAAGGGGGGGGCCGGGAAATTCACCCCTCCACTTT. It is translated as CASSLRGGPGNSPLHF.

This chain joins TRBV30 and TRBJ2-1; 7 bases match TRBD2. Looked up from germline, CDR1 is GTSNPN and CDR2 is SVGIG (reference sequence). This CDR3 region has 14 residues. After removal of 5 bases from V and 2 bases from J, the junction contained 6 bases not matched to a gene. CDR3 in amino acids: CAWGASGTYNEQFF. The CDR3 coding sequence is TGTGCCTGGGGGGCTAGCGGAACCTACAATGAGCAGTTCTTC.

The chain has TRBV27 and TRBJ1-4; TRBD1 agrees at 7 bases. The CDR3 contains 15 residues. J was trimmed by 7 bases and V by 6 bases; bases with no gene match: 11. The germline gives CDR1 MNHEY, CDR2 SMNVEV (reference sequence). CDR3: CASSFTGEVGEKLFF. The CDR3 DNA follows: TGTGCCAGCAGCTTTACAGGGGAAGTGGGTGAAAAACTGTTTTTT.

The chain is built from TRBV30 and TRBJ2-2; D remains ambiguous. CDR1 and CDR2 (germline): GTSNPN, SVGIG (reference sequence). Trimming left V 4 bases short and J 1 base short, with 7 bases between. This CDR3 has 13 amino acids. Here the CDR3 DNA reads TGTGCCTGGAAGGCGGAGAACACCGGGGAGCTGTTTTTT. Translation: CAWKAENTGELFF.

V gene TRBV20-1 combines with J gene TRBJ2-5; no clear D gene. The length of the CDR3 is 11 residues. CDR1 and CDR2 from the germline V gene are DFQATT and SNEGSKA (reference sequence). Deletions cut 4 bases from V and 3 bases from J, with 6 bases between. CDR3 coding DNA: TGCAGTGCTATCCTAAAAGAGACCCAGTACTTC. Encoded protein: CSAILKETQYF.

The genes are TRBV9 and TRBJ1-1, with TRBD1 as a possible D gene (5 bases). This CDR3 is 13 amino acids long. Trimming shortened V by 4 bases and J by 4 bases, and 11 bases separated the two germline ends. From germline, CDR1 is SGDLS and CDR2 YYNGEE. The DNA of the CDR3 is TGTGCCAGCAGCACCCGGACATCCACTGAAGCTTTCTTT. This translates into CASSTRTSTEAFF. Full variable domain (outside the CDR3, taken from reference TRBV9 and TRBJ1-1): DSGVTQTPKHLITATGQRVTLRCSPRSGDLSVYWYQQSLDQGLQFLIQYYNGEERAKGNILERFSAQQFPDLHSELNLSSLELGDSALYFCASSTRTSTEAFFGQGTRLTVV.

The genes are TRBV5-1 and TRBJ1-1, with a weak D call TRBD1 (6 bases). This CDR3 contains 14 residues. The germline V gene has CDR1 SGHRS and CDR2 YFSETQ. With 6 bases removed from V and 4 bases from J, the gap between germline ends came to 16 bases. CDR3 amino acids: CASIAGAGGTEAFF. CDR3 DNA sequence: TGCGCCAGCATCGCAGGGGCGGGTGGCACTGAAGCTTTCTTT.

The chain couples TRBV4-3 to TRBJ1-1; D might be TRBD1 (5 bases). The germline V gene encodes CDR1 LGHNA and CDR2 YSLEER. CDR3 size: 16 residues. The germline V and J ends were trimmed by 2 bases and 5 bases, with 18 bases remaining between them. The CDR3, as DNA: TGCGCCAGCAGCCAACTTCAGGGTCAACTTTTTACTGAAGCTTTCTTT. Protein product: CASSQLQGQLFTEAFF.

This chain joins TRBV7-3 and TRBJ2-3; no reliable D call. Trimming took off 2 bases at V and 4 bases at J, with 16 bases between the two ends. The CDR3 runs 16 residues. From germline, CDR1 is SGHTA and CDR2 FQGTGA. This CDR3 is CASSLGPGGDADTQYF. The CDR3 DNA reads TGTGCCAGCAGCTTAGGTCCTGGCGGCGATGCAGATACGCAGTATTTT.